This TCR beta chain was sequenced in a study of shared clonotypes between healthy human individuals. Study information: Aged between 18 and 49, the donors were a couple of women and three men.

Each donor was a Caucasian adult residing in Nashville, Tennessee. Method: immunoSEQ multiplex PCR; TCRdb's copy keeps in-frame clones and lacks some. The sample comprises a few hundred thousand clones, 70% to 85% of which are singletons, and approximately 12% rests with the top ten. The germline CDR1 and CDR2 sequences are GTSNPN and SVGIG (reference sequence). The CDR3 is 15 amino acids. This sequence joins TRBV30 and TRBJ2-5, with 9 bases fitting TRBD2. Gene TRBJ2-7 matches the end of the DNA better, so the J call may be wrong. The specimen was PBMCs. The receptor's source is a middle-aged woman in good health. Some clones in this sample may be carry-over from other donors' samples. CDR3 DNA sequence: TGTGCCTGGAGTGTACTGGCGGGAGGGCCATACGAGCAGTACTTC. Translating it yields CAWSVLAGGPYEQYF.